Below, 8 T cell receptor beta chains from the same sample are listed, as sequenced in a study of T cells after yellow fever vaccination. TCRdb re-called the 5' RACE reads through MiXCR, storing one row per CDR3 protein. The sample holds roughly 6,100 distinct CDR3 sequences; under 8.5% are singletons and the top ten take approximately 60%. The source was PBMCs, either bulk or a sorted T-cell subset (CD4+, CD8+, memory, or dextramer-sorted; not recorded which), collected roughly 15 days after the first yellow fever vaccination. Receptors originate from a young man who received the YFV17D yellow fever vaccine.

This clonotype occurred a few times. The V gene is TRBV24-1, the J gene TRBJ2-3, with D perhaps matching TRBD2 (5 bases). Germline-derived CDR1 and CDR2 are KGHDR and SFDVKD. V was pared by 5 bases and J by 2 bases, with 16 bases between. The CDR3 contains 16 residues. In DNA, the CDR3 is TGTGCCACCAGTGGTCCCTCGGTAGCGAACACAGATACGCAGTATTTT. Encoded protein: CATSGPSVANTDTQYF.

Ten or more counts support this clonotype. This chain links TRBV7-9 with TRBJ1-2, with 7 positions matching TRBD1. Per germline, CDR1 SEHNR and CDR2 FQNEAQ (reference sequence). The ends lost 5 bases at V and 9 bases at J; junction bases unmatched: 6. The CDR3 is 12 residues long. In nucleotides, the CDR3 is TGTGCCAGCAGCGCACCGGACAGGAGCTACACCTTC. Encoded protein: CASSAPDRSYTF. Combining the CDR3 with reference TRBV7-9 and TRBJ1-2 gives the whole variable domain DTGVSQNPRHKITKRGQNVTFRCDPISEHNRLYWYRQTLGQGPEFLTYFQNEAQLEKSRLLSDRFSAERPKGSFSTLEIQRTEQGDSAMYLCASSAPDRSYTFGSGTRLTVV.

This clonotype has ten or more counts. The CDR3 loop is CASSLRLAGGPVYNEQFF. CDR3 coding DNA: TGTGCCAGCAGTTTGAGACTAGCGGGGGGGCCGGTTTACAATGAGCAGTTCTTC. The chain employs TRBV12-3 or TRBV12-4 and TRBJ2-1, with 14 positions matching TRBD2. This CDR3 has 18 amino acids. Unmatched junction bases numbered 8, after V lost 3 bases and J lost 4 bases.

This clonotype was observed many times. The chain carries TRBV9 and TRBJ2-1; 11 nucleotides line up with TRBD2. The CDR3 has 15 residues. Trimming took 6 bases from V and 5 from J; bases not matched to a gene: 7. CDR1 SGDLS and CDR2 YYNGEE come from the germline V gene. CDR3 amino acids: CASTYSGGENNEQFF. CDR3 bases: TGTGCCAGCACTTATAGCGGGGGGGAAAACAATGAGCAGTTCTTC.

The table lists this clonotype with many counts. V usage is TRBV7-7 and J usage is TRBJ2-7; D uncertain. V was pared by 1 base and J by 7 bases, with 11 bases between. The CDR3 spans 13 residues. Germline CDR1 and CDR2: SSHAT and FNYEAQ (reference sequence). CDR3 sequence reads: CASSLVAGDEQYF. For the CDR3, the DNA is TGTGCCAGCAGCTTAGTCGCTGGGGATGAGCAGTACTTC.

J is TRBJ2-5 and V is TRBV7-9; D unresolved. The CDR3 is made up of 14 amino acids. Deletions cut 1 base from V and 3 bases from J, with 9 bases between. Germline values: CDR1 SEHNR, CDR2 FQNEAQ (reference sequence). CDR3 sequence (DNA): TGTGCCAGCAGCTTAGGGATCACCAAAGAGACCCAGTACTTC. Amino acid sequence: CASSLGITKETQYF.

This clonotype was found many times. The chain links TRBV20-1 to TRBJ2-2; D gene unclear. The CDR3 is made up of 16 amino acids. V lost 6 bases and J 0 bases, leaving 17 bases between the germline ends. Germline CDR1 and CDR2: DFQATT and SNEGSKA (reference sequence). DNA of the CDR3: TGCAGTGCAAGGTTCCTCAGTCCCGCGAACACCGGGGAGCTGTTTTTT. As protein: CSARFLSPANTGELFF.

The table lists this clonotype with many counts. The V gene is TRBV6-5, the J gene TRBJ2-4, with no clear D. The CDR3 contains 14 residues. The germline V gene encodes CDR1 MNHEY and CDR2 SVGAGI. V was cut by 0 bases and J by 0 bases, with 3 bases left in between. The CDR3 region is CASSYSVAKNIQYF. The CDR3 DNA reads TGTGCCAGCAGTTACTCGGTAGCCAAAAACATTCAGTACTTC.